Included here is one T cell receptor beta chain sequence, with context. Profiled with immunoSEQ multiplex PCR; TCRdb holds only in-frame clones, not every one. The table has 25,000 to 30,000 clones, 75% to 85% seen once. These data are taken from a study of early stage breast cancer tumors. Germline V gene lookup returns CDR1 SNHLY and CDR2 FYNNEI. V was cut by 6 bases and J by 3 bases, with 23 bases left in between. This CDR3 region has 17 residues. The rearrangement uses TRBV2 and TRBJ2-5, with D perhaps matching TRBD1 (7 bases). The source material was blood. This clonotype was obtained from a person aged 55 to 75 with breast cancer. The CDR3 DNA sequence: TGTGCCAGCAGGCGGGACAGCCCCATCCCAGATGAAGAGACCCAGTACTTC. Residues: CASRRDSPIPDEETQYF.